This T cell receptor beta chain was recorded in a study of blood T cell repertoires in COVID-19. In the study overall: COVID-19 samples from acute and convalescent phases originated in the United States, Italy and Spain. Sample material is recorded as cDNA or gDNA derived from T cells, B-cell-depleted T cells, or PBMCs.

V lost 4 bases to trimming and J lost 2 bases, with 11 bases between them. The CDR3 is 14 residues long. CDR1 and CDR2 from the germline V gene are MGHRA and YSYEKL. The authors' processing: Nucleated cell number was recorded as an estimate derived from reference gene primer amplification. The protocol was immunoSEQ multiplex PCR, while the TCRdb copy is restricted to in-frame clones and leaves out a portion. V and J calls and clone size follow that table, whereas D and trimming were derived from the DNA. The sample has 160,000 or so clones; about 81% are singletons. This receptor was taken from a woman of 80 years or more with acute or convalescent COVID-19. Sample: peripheral blood. This chain connects TRBV4-1 to TRBJ1-1; D unresolved. The CDR3 DNA sequence: TGCGCCAGCAGCCTTGACATTGGTAACACTGAAGCTTTCTTT. Translation: CASSLDIGNTEAFF.